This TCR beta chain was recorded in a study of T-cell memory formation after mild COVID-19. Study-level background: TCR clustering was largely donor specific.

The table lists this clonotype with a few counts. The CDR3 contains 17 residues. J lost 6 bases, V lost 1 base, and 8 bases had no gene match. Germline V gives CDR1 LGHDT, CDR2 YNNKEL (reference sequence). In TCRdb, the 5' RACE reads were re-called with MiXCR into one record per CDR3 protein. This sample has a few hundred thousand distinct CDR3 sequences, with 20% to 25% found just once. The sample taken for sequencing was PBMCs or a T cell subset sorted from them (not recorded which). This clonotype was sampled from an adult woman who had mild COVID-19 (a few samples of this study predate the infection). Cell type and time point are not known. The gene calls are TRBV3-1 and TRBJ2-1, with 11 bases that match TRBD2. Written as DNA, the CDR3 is TGTGCCAGCAGCCAAGGGCTAGCGGGGGGTTATCGCAATGAGCAGTTCTTC. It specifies CASSQGLAGGYRNEQFF.